This TCR beta chain derives from a study of Ad26.COV2.S vaccination and SARS-CoV-2 variants. Study details: In the COV1001 trial, the donor was in the Ad26.COV2.S arm. In the study, Ad26.COV2.S was injected intramuscularly once, or twice 56 days apart. Broader study findings: Recipients of vaccine and of placebo showed similar breadth of their non-spike TCR repertoires. Breadth, reportedly substantial, characterized the spike-specific CD8+ and CD4+ T cell responses after vaccination.

As for treatment: about 20 received Ad26.COV2.S at low or high dose, single or two shots; 5 received placebo; per-sample allocation not given. Material that was analyzed had been drawn on day 63 after the first vaccine or placebo injection. The CDR3 sequence is 13 residues long. V lost 0 bases to trimming and J lost 8 bases, with 7 bases between them. Germline V gene lookup returns CDR1 SGHNT and CDR2 YENEEA. A remark on this clone: Its matching antigen is unknown.

Only in-frame clones appear in the TCRdb table, and some are missing; sequencing was by immunoSEQ multiplex PCR. In the table there are a few hundred thousand clones, about nine tenths of which are singletons. The sequencing here drew on peripheral blood, taken in a trial of Ad26.COV2.S vaccine versus placebo. This sequence joins TRBV11-3 and TRBJ1-4; D is ambiguous. The receptor was derived from a person between 18 and 65 years old who received the Ad26.COV2.S COVID-19 vaccine or a placebo. CDR3 DNA: TGTGCCAGCAGCTTAGAGCCGGGGGAAAAACTGTTTTTT. Its protein product is CASSLEPGEKLFF.